One T cell receptor (beta chain) is described in this entry. The assay was immunoSEQ multiplex PCR, and TCRdb's table has in-frame clones only and misses some. The sample consists of roughly 10,000 clones, over 75% of them appearing once. The CDR3 has 12 amino acids. Germline loops: CDR1 SGHRS, CDR2 YFSETQ. V lost 1 base, J lost 5 bases, and 6 bases lay in between. Positive magnetic bead selection was used to isolate CD4+ and CD8+ cells; purity was checked by flow cytometry. This record comes from a study of somatic mutations in cytotoxic T cells in rheumatoid arthritis. On the study more broadly: Flow cytometry sorted some V beta antibody-stained T-cell populations to nearly 100% purity, V beta1+ cells among them being sequenced for TCRB.

The receptor comes from an adult with rheumatoid arthritis. The material sequenced was CD8+ T cells sorted from blood. The chain joins TRBV5-1 to TRBJ1-1, with D hard to call. CDR3 coding DNA: TGCGCCAGCAGCTTGTCCAGAACTGAAGCTTTCTTT. Amino acid sequence: CASSLSRTEAFF.